This entry concerns a single T cell receptor (beta chain). Its antigen target is currently unknown. One base away there is no much larger clone; base qualities are not given. The CDR3 regions of human TCRbeta chains were analyzed by immunosequencing. Per the original workflow: TCRs in the repertoires were matched against a reference library of SARS-CoV-2-specific TCRs that had been generated with the MIRA antigen-specificity platform. Breadth was defined as the fraction of unique TCRs that were SARS-CoV-2-associated. Depth was defined as the fraction of total T cells that were SARS-CoV-2-associated. Using the MIRA data, every spike-specific TCR was mapped to the spike region that the TCR reacted to and assigned to either a CD4 or a CD8 class. Log10-transformed breadth and depth values were compared by one-way ANOVA with Sidak's multiple comparisons tests. TCRdb carries this immuneACCESS record with in-frame sequences only. Its versions omit some clonotypes, under half of them owing to an unresolved V gene in the studies checked, with the rest unexplained. V and J calls and clone size are copied from that table; D and trimming were computed from the DNA. This sample holds approximately 120,000 clones; approximately 92% were observed only once. 1.1% of the sample lies in the top ten.

The time point label, read with the paper, signifies: baseline before first vaccination. Vaccinee samples came from UK trials COV001 and COV002, including a single-blind randomized controlled phase 2/3 trial of AZD1222 (ChAdOx1 nCoV-19) in healthy adults. Trial participant PBMC samples were collected at day 0 and day 28 after the second dose for TCRbeta chain sequencing. The data were obtained in a study of T cell responses to AZD1222 COVID-19 vaccine (dated by TCRdb to about 2021). For the study in its entirety: AZD1222 recipients whose second dose came at about 4 weeks and those whose second dose came at about 12 weeks were combined into one group, since spike-specific TCR depth and breadth did not differ between the two schedules. A total of 230 to 250 trial participants underwent TCR sequencing, of whom under 220 had received two doses of AZD1222 and 26 had received two doses of the MenACWY control vaccine. Trial participants were enrolled into age subgroups of 18-55, 56-69 and 70-plus years, which contained around 150, 28 and 57 TCR-sequenced participants, respectively. Study-wide findings and limitations: In the small 56-69-year group, the increase in depth fell short of significance, most likely because of low power. Conclusions about previously exposed vaccinees are limited because only six or seven AZD1222 recipients were SARS-CoV-2 seropositive at baseline. Most participants were white British and females outnumbered males, and the authors suggested that clonal diversity may have been underestimated. The vaccine-associated CD4 TCRs covered the entire spike protein, and the dominant responses fell in regions 160-218 and 743-854. Because no day 14 peak-response samples were available, the repertoires could be characterized only after the peak T cell response. Spike-specific TCR breadth and depth rose significantly after two AZD1222 doses compared with day 0 and with MenACWY recipients. Reportedly, almost half of the unique spike-specific TCRs recognized epitopes lying outside the regions that are mutated in the B.1.351 and B.1.1.7 variants.

The germline V gene provides CDR1 MGHDK and CDR2 SYGVNS. The CDR3 spans 15 residues, from the cysteine through the phenylalanine. Only the CDR3 DNA stays, 45 bases, in frame from base 1. V and J lose 2 bases and 5 bases, and a span of 12 bases separates them. This specimen was peripheral blood, taken on day 0 of AZD1222 vaccination. Rearrangement joined TRBV25-1 to TRBJ1-4, with no confidently assigned D gene. This clonotype originated in an adult in good health. The CDR3 has the sequence CASSERRIGNEKLFF. In nucleotide form, the sequence is TGTGCCAGCAGTGAAAGGCGAATCGGAAATGAAAAACTGTTTTTT.